This T cell receptor beta chain was profiled in a study of T cells in Graves' hyperthyroidism and ophthalmopathy. This clonotype was picked up many times. From RNA transcripts, TCR beta CDR3 regions were amplified. During a first-round RT-PCR of the TCR CDR3, the HTBI primer set was used. TCRdb re-called the multiplex PCR reads with MiXCR, one entry per CDR3 protein. The table lists around 34,000 distinct CDR3 sequences, around half of them singletons, with roughly 25% in the top ten. V lost 7 bases, J lost 4 bases, and 13 bases lay in between. Germline values: CDR1 LGHNT, CDR2 FRNRAP. The CDR3 is 13 amino acids.

Specimen: blood. V is TRBV12-5 and J is TRBJ1-1, with D perhaps TRBD1 (5 bases). The receptor comes from a woman aged 35 to 49 with Graves' ophthalmopathy. The chain's CDR3 is CASARGAGTEAFF. CDR3 in DNA: TGTGCTAGTGCCCGCGGGGCAGGCACTGAAGCTTTCTTT.